The 29 T cell receptor beta chains listed next were all sequenced from one sample in a study of blood T cell repertoires in COVID-19. Using immunoSEQ multiplex PCR, the repertoire was profiled, and TCRdb retains in-frame clones only, with some absent. The table records roughly 81,000 clones, around 91% of them present only once. Material for sequencing was peripheral blood. These receptors were taken from a man between 65 and 85 years old with active or convalescent COVID-19.

This chain links TRBV24-1 with TRBJ1-1; D is perhaps TRBD1 (5 bases). The CDR3 contains 14 residues. The V end was cut by 7 bases, the J end by 5 bases, with 16 bases between. Per the germline V gene, CDR1 is KGHDR and CDR2 is SFDVKD. CDR3 DNA: TGTGCCACCAGGGGAGGGCAGGGAAATACTGAAGCTTTCTTT. Amino acids: CATRGGQGNTEAFF.

This chain links TRBV7-9 with TRBJ2-2, with 14 nucleotides matching TRBD2. The J segment lost 7 bases and the V segment lost 5 bases, leaving 3 bases of the junction unmatched. The CDR3 consists of 15 residues. Germline CDR1 SEHNR, CDR2 FQNEAQ (reference sequence). The CDR3 DNA reads as TGTGCCAGCAGCCGGACTAGCGGGGGGCACGGGGAGCTGTTTTTT. It specifies CASSRTSGGHGELFF. Drawing the rest from reference TRBV7-9 and TRBJ2-2, the complete variable domain is DTGVSQNPRHKITKRGQNVTFRCDPISEHNRLYWYRQTLGQGPEFLTYFQNEAQLEKSRLLSDRFSAERPKGSFSTLEIQRTEQGDSAMYLCASSRTSGGHGELFFGEGSRLTVL.

The chain employs TRBV6-2 or TRBV6-3 and TRBJ2-1; D is possibly TRBD2 (5 bases). CDR1 and CDR2 (germline): MNHEY, SVGEGT. The CDR3 runs 16 residues. Trimming removed 0 bases from V and 8 bases from J, with 17 bases in between. For the CDR3, the DNA is TGTGCCAGCAGTTACTCGAGACCATCACTCGGGGATGAGCAGTTCTTC. Translation: CASSYSRPSLGDEQFF.

The chain has TRBV15 and TRBJ2-2; D unresolved. The CDR3 runs to 16 residues. V was clipped by 0 bases and J by 0 bases, with 8 bases between them. CDR1 LNHNV and CDR2 YYDKDF come from the germline V gene (reference sequence). CDR3 sequence (DNA): TGTGCCACCAGCAGAGATTGGCTAGCGAACACCGGGGAGCTGTTTTTT. It translates to CATSRDWLANTGELFF.

This chain uses TRBV6-5 with TRBJ1-6, with D possibly being TRBD1 (5 bases). This CDR3 comprises 15 residues. The V end was cut by 0 bases, the J end by 8 bases, with 11 bases between. Per germline, CDR1 MNHEY and CDR2 SVGAGI. Here the CDR3 reads CASSYSNGGDSPLHF. DNA for the CDR3: TGTGCCAGCAGTTACTCGAACGGGGGGGATTCACCCCTCCACTTT.

The CDR3 region is CASSRLTGNYGYTF. The DNA for the CDR3 is TGTGCCAGCAGTAGACTCACAGGGAACTATGGCTACACCTTC. The rearrangement uses TRBV2 and TRBJ1-2; possible D gene TRBD1, 6 bases. Germline CDR1 and CDR2: SNHLY and FYNNEI. V lost 5 bases and J lost 2, with 12 bases in between. This CDR3 spans 14 amino acids.

This clone has just a few counts. The rearrangement uses TRBV9 and TRBJ2-1; 8 nucleotides agree with TRBD2. Trimming removed 4 bases from V and 10 bases from J; junction bases left unmatched: 13. The length of the CDR3 is 15 residues. Germline loops: CDR1 SGDLS, CDR2 YYNGEE. The CDR3 DNA follows: TGTGCCAGCAGCCCCAGTCAAGCGGGGGTCACGGAGCAGTTCTTC. It codes for CASSPSQAGVTEQFF.

This clone was recorded only once. The chain combines TRBV24-1 with TRBJ2-7, with TRBD1 matching 10 bases. Germline-derived CDR1 and CDR2 are KGHDR and SFDVKD. The CDR3 consists of 14 residues. Trimming at V came to 2 bases and at J to 6 bases, leaving 3 bases not matched to a gene. CDR3 in DNA: TGTGCCACCAGTGATTCGGGACAGGGGTTCGAGCAGTACTTC. This translates into CATSDSGQGFEQYF.

This rearrangement joins TRBV25-1 to TRBJ2-3; a weak D match, TRBD1 (6 bases). Germline CDR1 MGHDK, CDR2 SYGVNS. V was shortened by 6 bases and J by 3 bases, with 13 bases between the two germline ends. This CDR3 contains 14 residues. CDR3 protein: CASRALGGTDTQYF. Written as DNA, the CDR3 is TGTGCCAGCAGGGCTCTAGGGGGTACAGATACGCAGTATTTT. The full variable domain, rest sourced from reference TRBV25-1 and TRBJ2-3, is EADIYQTPRYLVIGTGKKITLECSQTMGHDKMYWYQQDPGMELHLIHYSYGVNSTEKGDLSSESTVSRIRTEHFPLTLESARPSHTSQYLCASRALGGTDTQYFGPGTRLTVL.

The rearrangement joins TRBV7-2 to TRBJ1-2, with D hard to call. CDR1 is SGHTA and CDR2 is FQGNSA in the germline V gene. Trimming pared 5 bases from V and 8 bases from J, leaving 18 bases between. This CDR3 spans 14 amino acids. DNA for the CDR3: TGTGCCAGCAGCCCCCCCGCTCCCGCCAGGGGCTACACCTTC. It translates to CASSPPAPARGYTF.

The rearrangement links TRBV27 to TRBJ1-4, with TRBD1 as a possible D gene (6 bases). Germline V gene sequence: CDR1 MNHEY, CDR2 SMNVEV (reference sequence). This CDR3 comprises 13 residues. The germline V and J ends were trimmed by 7 bases and 6 bases, with 12 bases remaining between them. The DNA of the CDR3 is TGTGCCAGCAAAGCGGACAGTTATGAAAAACTGTTTTTT. This sequence encodes CASKADSYEKLFF.

The chain employs TRBV12-3 or TRBV12-4 and TRBJ1-2; D unresolved. V was clipped by 4 bases and J by 8 bases, with 11 bases between them. This CDR3 contains 12 residues. The CDR3 sequence is CASSSGFWGYTF. CDR3 nucleotide sequence: TGTGCCAGCAGTTCTGGCTTTTGGGGCTACACCTTC.

This clone was seen once. The rearrangement joins TRBV7-2 to TRBJ1-2; tentative D call: TRBD1 (5 bases). CDR1 and CDR2 (germline): SGHTA, FQGNSA. The CDR3 extends over 16 amino acids. V lost 5 bases and J lost 0, with 16 bases in between. In DNA, the CDR3 is TGTGCCAGCAGCCCCCGACAGTCCTTACCTAACTATGGCTACACCTTC. Protein: CASSPRQSLPNYGYTF.

This clone came up once. This rearrangement joins TRBV6-2 or TRBV6-3 to TRBJ2-7; TRBD2 agrees at 13 bases. Trimming took 0 bases from V and 5 from J; bases not matched to a gene: 1. The CDR3 is 15 residues long. Germline V lookup: CDR1 MNHEY, CDR2 SVGEGT. The CDR3 region has the DNA TGTGCCAGCAGTTACTCGGGACTAGCGGGGAACGAGCAGTACTTC. It translates to CASSYSGLAGNEQYF.

This chain joins TRBV28 and TRBJ2-7; D ambiguous. Trimming stripped 5 bases from V and 0 bases from J, with 11 bases between. CDR3 length equals 14 residues. The germline CDR1 and CDR2 sequences are MDHEN and SYDVKM. The CDR3 nucleotides are TGTGCCAGCAGTCCACCCAGGATCTCCTACGAGCAGTACTTC. Translating gives CASSPPRISYEQYF.

The chain is built from TRBV10-3 and TRBJ2-1, with TRBD2 identical over 8 bases. This CDR3 has 17 residues. Germline values: CDR1 ENHRY, CDR2 SYGVKD. Trimming removed 11 bases from V and 6 bases from J; junction bases left unmatched: 21. The CDR3 protein is CAVGQGTRAGDSNEQFF. The DNA for the CDR3 is TGTGCCGTCGGTCAGGGAACGAGAGCGGGGGACTCCAATGAGCAGTTCTTC.

The rearrangement links TRBV2 to TRBJ1-1; unclear D gene. The germline V gene encodes CDR1 SNHLY and CDR2 FYNNEI. The germline V and J ends were trimmed by 3 bases and 6 bases, with 11 bases remaining between them. The CDR3 consists of 13 residues. CDR3 amino acids: CASSDGNRAEAFF. In DNA, the CDR3 is TGTGCCAGCAGTGACGGGAACCGTGCTGAAGCTTTCTTT. Full variable domain (outside the CDR3, taken from reference TRBV2 and TRBJ1-1): EPEVTQTPSHQVTQMGQEVILRCVPISNHLYFYWYRQILGQKVEFLVSFYNNEISEKSEIFDDQFSVERPDGSNFTLKIRSTKLEDSAMYFCASSDGNRAEAFFGQGTRLTVV.

This chain's CDR3 is CASSLTGGNNEKLFF. CDR3 coding DNA: TGTGCCAGCAGCTTAACAGGGGGAAATAATGAAAAACTGTTTTTT. This chain joins TRBV7-9 and TRBJ1-4, with 8 bases lining up with TRBD1. The CDR3 contains 15 residues. Germline loops: CDR1 SEHNR, CDR2 FQNEAQ (reference sequence). V lost 2 bases, J lost 4 bases, and 3 bases stayed unmatched.

The chain carries TRBV29-1 and TRBJ1-1; no clear D gene. The V gene's germline CDR1 is SQVTM and CDR2 ANQGSEA. The CDR3 consists of 13 residues. Trimming cost V 6 bases and J 0 bases, with 11 bases left between them. DNA for the CDR3: TGCAGCGTAGAAAGGACTCTGAACACTGAAGCTTTCTTT. Translated, it gives CSVERTLNTEAFF.

The chain employs TRBV5-1 and TRBJ2-2, with D tentatively TRBD1 (8 bases). The CDR3 runs 16 residues. Trimming took off 4 bases at V and 4 bases at J, with 17 bases between the two ends. Per germline, CDR1 SGHRS and CDR2 YFSETQ. CDR3 sequence: CASSLRTGRVTGELFF. The CDR3 region has the DNA TGCGCCAGCAGCCTTAGGACAGGGAGGGTCACCGGGGAGCTGTTTTTT.

This clone was observed once. This sequence joins TRBV5-1 and TRBJ2-2, with 8 bases matching TRBD1. In germline, CDR1 is SGHRS, CDR2 YFSETQ. V shed 2 bases and J 6 bases; nucleotides not matched to a gene: 12. This CDR3 has 17 amino acids. CDR3 sequence (DNA): TGCGCCAGCAGCTTACCGCCAGGCCGGGACAGGTCCGGGGAGCTGTTTTTT. It specifies CASSLPPGRDRSGELFF.

V and J are TRBV30 and TRBJ1-5; D ambiguous. The CDR3 is 14 residues long. V lost 5 bases, J lost 3 bases, and 14 bases lay in between. The germline CDR1 and CDR2 sequences are GTSNPN and SVGIG (reference sequence). The CDR3 spells CAWGGGFSNQPQHF. The CDR3 coding sequence is TGTGCCTGGGGCGGAGGATTTTCCAATCAGCCCCAGCATTTT. The full variable domain, its missing parts supplied by reference TRBV30 and TRBJ1-5, is SQTIHQWPATLVQPVGSPLSLECTVEGTSNPNLYWYRQAAGRGLQLLFYSVGIGQISSEVPQNLSASRPQDRQFILSSKKLLLSDSGFYLCAWGGGFSNQPQHFGDGTRLSIL.

The chain employs TRBV11-3 and TRBJ1-5, with TRBD1 matching 9 bases. This CDR3 has 18 residues. Germline loops: CDR1 SGHNT, CDR2 YENEEA. V gave up 0 bases and J gave up 7 bases; unmatched junction bases: 13. CDR3 region: CASSLDRDVTGGQQPQHF. As DNA, the CDR3 is TGTGCCAGCAGCTTAGATCGCGATGTGACAGGGGGACAGCAGCCCCAGCATTTT.

This clone was observed a single time. The V call is TRBV4-1, the J call TRBJ2-3; possibly TRBD1 for D (5 bases). The CDR3 consists of 15 residues. V was trimmed by 3 bases and J by 0 bases, leaving 10 bases between them. Germline V CDR1 and CDR2: MGHRA, YSYEKL. For the CDR3, the DNA is TGCGCCAGCAGCCACCAAGGGGCTAGCACAGATACGCAGTATTTT. Encoded protein: CASSHQGASTDTQYF.

V gene TRBV6-6 combines with J gene TRBJ1-1; D uncertain. Trimming removed 2 bases from V and 4 bases from J, with 14 bases in between. CDR1 MNHNY and CDR2 SVGAGI come from the germline V gene (reference sequence). The CDR3 totals 15 residues. CDR3 residues: CASSYVGRGGTEAFF. The CDR3 region has the DNA TGTGCCAGCAGTTACGTCGGCCGAGGCGGCACTGAAGCTTTCTTT.

This chain's CDR3 is CSASKETGGQPQHF. In DNA form, the CDR3 reads TGCAGTGCTAGTAAAGAGACAGGGGGACAGCCCCAGCATTTT. The chain has TRBV20-1 and TRBJ1-5; TRBD1 matches at 9 bases. The germline CDR1 and CDR2 sequences are DFQATT and SNEGSKA (reference sequence). Trimming cost V 3 bases and J 7 bases; bases outside gene matches: 7. The CDR3 length is 14 residues.

The rearrangement uses TRBV7-7 and TRBJ2-1; 11 positions match TRBD1. The germline V gene encodes CDR1 SSHAT and CDR2 FNYEAQ (reference sequence). The CDR3 has 16 amino acids. Trimming removed 0 bases from V and 7 bases from J; junction bases left unmatched: 5. The CDR3 loop reads CASSLARDRGTNEQFF. CDR3 nucleotide sequence: TGTGCCAGCAGCTTAGCTAGGGACAGGGGGACGAATGAGCAGTTCTTC.

The rearrangement links TRBV6-2 or TRBV6-3 to TRBJ1-5; D gene ambiguous. The CDR3 runs to 14 residues. Trimming stripped 2 bases from V and 4 bases from J, with 9 bases between. From germline, CDR1 is MNHEY and CDR2 SVGEGT. CDR3 in amino acids: CASSYPTLNQPQHF. CDR3 nucleotide sequence: TGTGCCAGCAGTTACCCTACCTTAAATCAGCCCCAGCATTTT.

The rearrangement uses TRBV28 and TRBJ1-5; the D is unclear. Germline CDR1 reads MDHEN; CDR2 reads SYDVKM. Trimming left V 6 bases short and J 7 bases short, with 7 bases between. The CDR3 totals 11 residues. The CDR3 DNA reads TGTGCCAGCAGCTACAGCCAGCCCCAGCATTTT. Translated: CASSYSQPQHF.